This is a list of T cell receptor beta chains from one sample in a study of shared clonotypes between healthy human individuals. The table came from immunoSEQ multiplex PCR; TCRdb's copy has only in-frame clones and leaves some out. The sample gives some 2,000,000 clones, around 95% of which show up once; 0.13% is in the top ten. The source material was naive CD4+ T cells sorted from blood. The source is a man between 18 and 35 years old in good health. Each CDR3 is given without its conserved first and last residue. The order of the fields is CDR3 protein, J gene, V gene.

CDR3 protein: ASSQGANLNTEAF
J gene: TRBJ1-1
V gene: TRBV14

CDR3 protein: ASSQDRELSEQF
J gene: TRBJ2-1
V gene: TRBV4-1

CDR3 protein: AWDSGRLETQY
J gene: TRBJ2-5
V gene: TRBV30

CDR3 protein: ASSPRVGADTQY
J gene: TRBJ2-3
V gene: TRBV6-5

CDR3 protein: ASSLKWEGTYEQY
J gene: TRBJ2-7
V gene: TRBV27

CDR3 protein: ASSPGQEQETQY
J gene: TRBJ2-5
V gene: TRBV5-1

CDR3 protein: ASSEGSGVEQF
J gene: TRBJ2-1
V gene: TRBV2

CDR3 protein: ASSTGLAGTETQY
J gene: TRBJ2-5
V gene: TRBV6-5

CDR3 protein: ASSPQGPGELF
J gene: TRBJ2-2
V gene: TRBV2

CDR3 protein: ASSAADRVGYSPLH
J gene: TRBJ1-6
V gene: TRBV10-2

CDR3 protein: ASSPVAGVSTDTQY
J gene: TRBJ2-3
V gene: TRBV7-3

CDR3 protein: ASSLGSHYGYT
J gene: TRBJ1-2
V gene: TRBV11-2

CDR3 protein: ASSQSGGSSYEQY
J gene: TRBJ2-7
V gene: TRBV7-9

CDR3 protein: ASSPPGTGNQPQH
J gene: TRBJ1-5
V gene: TRBV18

CDR3 protein: SAEEAF
J gene: TRBJ1-1
V gene: TRBV29-1

CDR3 protein: ASSESGRGDTQY
J gene: TRBJ2-3
V gene: TRBV10-1

CDR3 protein: ASRIPGLAGQNSYEQY
J gene: TRBJ2-7
V gene: TRBV7-9

CDR3 protein: ASSLPSGGQETQY
J gene: TRBJ2-5
V gene: TRBV5-6

CDR3 protein: ASSITHLNSPLH
J gene: TRBJ1-6
V gene: TRBV19

CDR3 protein: ASSYGGVNQPQH
J gene: TRBJ1-5
V gene: TRBV28

CDR3 protein: ASRGTAGELF
J gene: TRBJ2-2
V gene: TRBV7-2

CDR3 protein: ASSLSGTGGDEQY
J gene: TRBJ2-7
V gene: TRBV4-1

CDR3 protein: SVDRGWTGELF
J gene: TRBJ2-2
V gene: TRBV29-1

CDR3 protein: ASSAVLGSTDTQY
J gene: TRBJ2-3
V gene: TRBV6-1

CDR3 protein: ATSRDRVRAIEQF
J gene: TRBJ2-1
V gene: TRBV15

CDR3 protein: ASSYSRPSYEQY
J gene: TRBJ2-7
V gene: TRBV6-5

CDR3 protein: ASSLGGGSGNTIY
J gene: TRBJ1-3
V gene: TRBV5-1

CDR3 protein: ASSGQPNTGELF
J gene: TRBJ2-2
V gene: TRBV6-1

CDR3 protein: ASSVSSGYEQY
J gene: TRBJ2-7
V gene: TRBV11-2

CDR3 protein: ASSLQHTYNEQF
J gene: TRBJ2-1
V gene: TRBV5-6

CDR3 protein: ASSPALQGVTEAF
J gene: TRBJ1-1
V gene: TRBV9

CDR3 protein: ASRLRDRLWGNEKLF
J gene: TRBJ1-4
V gene: TRBV7-2

CDR3 protein: AIGGTGTNSPLH
J gene: TRBJ1-6
V gene: TRBV10-3

CDR3 protein: ASSPSQYMDEKLF
J gene: TRBJ1-4
V gene: TRBV5-1

CDR3 protein: ASRGRLNTGELF
J gene: TRBJ2-2
V gene: TRBV6-5